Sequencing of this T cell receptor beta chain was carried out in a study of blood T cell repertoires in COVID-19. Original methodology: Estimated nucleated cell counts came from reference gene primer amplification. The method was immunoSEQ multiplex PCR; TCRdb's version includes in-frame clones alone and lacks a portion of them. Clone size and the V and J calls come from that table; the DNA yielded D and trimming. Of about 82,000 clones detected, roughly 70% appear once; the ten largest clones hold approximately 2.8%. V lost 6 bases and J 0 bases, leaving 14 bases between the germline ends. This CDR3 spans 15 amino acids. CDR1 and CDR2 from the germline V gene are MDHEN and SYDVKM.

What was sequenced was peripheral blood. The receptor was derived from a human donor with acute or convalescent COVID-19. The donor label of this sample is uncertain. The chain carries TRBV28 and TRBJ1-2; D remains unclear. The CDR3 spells CASSPGLGANYGYTF. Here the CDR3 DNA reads TGTGCCAGCAGCCCGGGGTTGGGAGCTAACTATGGCTACACCTTC.